This paragraph covers one T cell receptor (beta chain) sequence. Assay: immunoSEQ multiplex PCR; the TCRdb copy retains only in-frame clones and omits some. This sample has 500,000 to 850,000 clones; about 87% occur once, and the top ten carry about 0.0094%. The CDR3 contains 21 residues. Germline V CDR1 and CDR2: SGHTA, FQGNSA. Trimming at V came to 0 bases and at J to 0 bases, leaving 12 bases not matched to a gene. The record originates from a study of shared T cell receptors in the human thymus. These data were likewise used in another study, on human thymus T cells. That work states: Finnish infants who were healthy and having corrective surgery for congenital heart defects made up the donors. Resections from corrective heart surgery supplied the thymus tissue. What appeared biased in thymic and blood repertoires was the usage of V and J genes.

V is TRBV7-2 and J is TRBJ2-3; 13 bases are shared with TRBD2. The sample was thymocytes. This sequence originates from a boy younger than two with a congenital heart defect. The CDR3 coding sequence is TGTGCCAGCAGCTTAGCTCCGGGACTAGCGGGGACCGTTACTAGCACAGATACGCAGTATTTT. This codes for CASSLAPGLAGTVTSTDTQYF.